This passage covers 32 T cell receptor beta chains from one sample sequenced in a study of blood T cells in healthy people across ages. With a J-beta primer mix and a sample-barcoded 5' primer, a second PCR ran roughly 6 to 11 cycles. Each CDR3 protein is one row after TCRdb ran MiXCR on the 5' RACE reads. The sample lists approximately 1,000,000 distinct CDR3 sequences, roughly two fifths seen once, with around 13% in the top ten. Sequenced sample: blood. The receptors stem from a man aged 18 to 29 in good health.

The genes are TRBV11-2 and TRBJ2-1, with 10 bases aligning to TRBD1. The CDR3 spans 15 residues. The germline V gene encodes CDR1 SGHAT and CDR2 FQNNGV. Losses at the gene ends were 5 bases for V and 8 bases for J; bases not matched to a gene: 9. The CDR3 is CASSPSGQGIDEQFF. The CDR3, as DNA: TGTGCCAGCAGCCCATCGGGACAGGGGATCGATGAGCAGTTCTTC.

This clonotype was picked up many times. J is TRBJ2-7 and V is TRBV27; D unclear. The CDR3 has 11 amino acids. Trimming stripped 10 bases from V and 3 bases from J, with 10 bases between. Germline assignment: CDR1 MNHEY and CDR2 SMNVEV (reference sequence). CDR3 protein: CATMDGYEQYF. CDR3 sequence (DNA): TGTGCCACCATGGACGGCTACGAGCAGTACTTC.

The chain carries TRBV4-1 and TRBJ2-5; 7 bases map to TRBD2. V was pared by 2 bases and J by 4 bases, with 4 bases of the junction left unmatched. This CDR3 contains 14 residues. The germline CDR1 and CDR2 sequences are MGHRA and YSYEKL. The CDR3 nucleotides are TGCGCCAGCAGCCAAATAGGACTAGTAGAGACCCAGTACTTC. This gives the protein CASSQIGLVETQYF.

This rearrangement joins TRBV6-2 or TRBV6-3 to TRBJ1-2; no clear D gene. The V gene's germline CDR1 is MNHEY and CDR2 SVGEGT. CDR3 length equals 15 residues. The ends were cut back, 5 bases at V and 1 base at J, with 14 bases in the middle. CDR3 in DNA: TGTGCCAGCAGTCAGCGGACGGTAGATAACTATGGCTACACCTTC. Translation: CASSQRTVDNYGYTF.

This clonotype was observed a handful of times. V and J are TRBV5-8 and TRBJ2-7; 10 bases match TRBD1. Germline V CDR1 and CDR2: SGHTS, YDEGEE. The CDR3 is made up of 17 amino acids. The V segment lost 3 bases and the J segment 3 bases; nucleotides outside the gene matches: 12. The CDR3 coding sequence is TGTGCCAGCAGCTCTGTACGATCGGGACAGGGGAACTACGAGCAGTACTTC. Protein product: CASSSVRSGQGNYEQYF.

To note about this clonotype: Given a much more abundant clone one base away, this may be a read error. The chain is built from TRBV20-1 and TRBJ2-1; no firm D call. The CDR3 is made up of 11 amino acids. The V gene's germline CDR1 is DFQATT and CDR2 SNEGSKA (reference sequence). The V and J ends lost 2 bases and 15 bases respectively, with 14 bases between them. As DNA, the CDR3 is TGCAGTGCTAGAAAGTGGAACGTACGGTTCTTC. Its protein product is CSARKWNVRFF.

The CDR3 nucleotides are TGTGCCAGCAGCAAGGGACTAGCGGGAGGAGAGACCCAGTACTTC. Translated, it gives CASSKGLAGGETQYF. The V gene is TRBV7-9, the J gene TRBJ2-5, with 15 bases that match TRBD2. The CDR3 is 15 residues long. Germline-derived CDR1 and CDR2 are SEHNR and FQNEAQ (reference sequence). The V gene end was trimmed by 5 bases and the J gene end by 4 bases; junction bases not matched to a gene: 2.

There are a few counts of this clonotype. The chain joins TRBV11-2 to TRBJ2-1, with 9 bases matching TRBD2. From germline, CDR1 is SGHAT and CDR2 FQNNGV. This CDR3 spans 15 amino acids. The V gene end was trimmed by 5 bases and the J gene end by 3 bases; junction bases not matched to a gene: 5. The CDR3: CASSNSGGNYNEQFF. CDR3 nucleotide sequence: TGTGCCAGCAGCAACAGCGGGGGGAACTACAATGAGCAGTTCTTC. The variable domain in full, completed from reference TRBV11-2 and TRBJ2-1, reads EAGVAQSPRYKIIEKRQSVAFWCNPISGHATLYWYQQILGQGPKLLIQFQNNGVVDDSQLPKDRFSAERLKGVDSTLKIQPAKLEDSAVYLCASSNSGGNYNEQFFGPGTRLTVL.

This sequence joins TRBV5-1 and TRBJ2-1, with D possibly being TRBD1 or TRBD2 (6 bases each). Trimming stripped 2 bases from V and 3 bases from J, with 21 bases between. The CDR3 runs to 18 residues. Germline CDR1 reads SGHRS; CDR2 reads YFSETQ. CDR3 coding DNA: TGCGCCAGCAGCTTCCGATCGACAGAGGGGGGACGCTACAATGAGCAGTTCTTC. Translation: CASSFRSTEGGRYNEQFF.

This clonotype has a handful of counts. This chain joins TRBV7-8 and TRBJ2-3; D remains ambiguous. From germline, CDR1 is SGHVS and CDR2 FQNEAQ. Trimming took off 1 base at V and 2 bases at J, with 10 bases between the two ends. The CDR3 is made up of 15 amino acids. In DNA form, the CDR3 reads TGTGCCAGCAGCTTAGAAGCAAAGGACACAGATACGCAGTATTTT. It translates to CASSLEAKDTDTQYF.

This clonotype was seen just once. CDR3 loop: CSAGQGAAKNIQYF. The CDR3 DNA reads TGCAGTGCCGGACAGGGTGCCGCCAAAAACATTCAGTACTTC. The gene calls are TRBV20-1 and TRBJ2-4, with 8 bases matching TRBD1. Germline V gene lookup returns CDR1 DFQATT and CDR2 SNEGSKA (reference sequence). The CDR3 length is 14 residues. V was pared by 6 bases and J by 1 base, with 5 bases of the junction left unmatched.

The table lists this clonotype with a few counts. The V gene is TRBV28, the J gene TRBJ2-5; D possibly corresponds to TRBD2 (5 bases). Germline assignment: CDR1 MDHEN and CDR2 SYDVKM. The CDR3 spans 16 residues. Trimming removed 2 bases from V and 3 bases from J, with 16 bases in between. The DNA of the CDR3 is TGTGCCAGCAGTTTAGGGGAGAGAGGGTTCGAAGAGACCCAGTACTTC. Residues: CASSLGERGFEETQYF.

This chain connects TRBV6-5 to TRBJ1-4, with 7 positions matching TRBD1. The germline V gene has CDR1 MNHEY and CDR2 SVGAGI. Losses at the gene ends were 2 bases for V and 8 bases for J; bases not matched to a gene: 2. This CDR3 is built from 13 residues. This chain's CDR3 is CASSYGTAEKLFF. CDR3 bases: TGTGCCAGCAGTTACGGGACAGCGGAAAAACTGTTTTTT.

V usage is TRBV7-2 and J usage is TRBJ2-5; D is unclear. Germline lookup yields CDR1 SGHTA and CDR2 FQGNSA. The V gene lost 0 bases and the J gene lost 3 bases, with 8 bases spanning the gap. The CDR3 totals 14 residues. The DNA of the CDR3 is TGTGCCAGCAGCTTAGCGACTGGGAAAGAGACCCAGTACTTC. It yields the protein CASSLATGKETQYF.

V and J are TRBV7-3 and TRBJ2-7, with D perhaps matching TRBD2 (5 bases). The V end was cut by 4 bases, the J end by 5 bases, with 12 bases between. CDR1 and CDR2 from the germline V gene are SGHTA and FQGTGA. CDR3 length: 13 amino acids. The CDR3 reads CASSSSGGNEQYF. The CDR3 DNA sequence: TGTGCCAGCAGCTCCAGTGGAGGAAACGAGCAGTACTTC.

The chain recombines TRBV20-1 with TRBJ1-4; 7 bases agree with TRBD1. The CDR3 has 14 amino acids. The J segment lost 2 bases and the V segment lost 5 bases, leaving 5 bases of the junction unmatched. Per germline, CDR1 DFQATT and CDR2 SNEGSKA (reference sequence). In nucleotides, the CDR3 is TGCAGTGCTGGAACAGGGGCGACTAATGAAAAACTGTTTTTT. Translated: CSAGTGATNEKLFF.

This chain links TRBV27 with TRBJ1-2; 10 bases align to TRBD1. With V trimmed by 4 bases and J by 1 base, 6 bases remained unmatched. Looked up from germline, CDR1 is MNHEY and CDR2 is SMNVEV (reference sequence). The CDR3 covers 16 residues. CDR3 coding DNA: TGTGCCAGCAGTTCCTCGGGACAGGGGATTAACTATGGCTACACCTTC. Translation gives CASSSSGQGINYGYTF.

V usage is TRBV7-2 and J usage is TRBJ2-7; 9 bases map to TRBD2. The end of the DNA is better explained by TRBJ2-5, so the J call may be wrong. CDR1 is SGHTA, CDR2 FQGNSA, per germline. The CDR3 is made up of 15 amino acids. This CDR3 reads CASSFSAGGRETQYF. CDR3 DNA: TGTGCCAGCAGCTTTAGTGCGGGGGGGCGAGAGACCCAGTACTTC.

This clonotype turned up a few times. The CDR3: CASSQDLKTDTQYF. The CDR3, as DNA: TGTGCCAGCAGCCAAGACCTGAAGACAGATACGCAGTATTTT. V usage is TRBV4-2 and J usage is TRBJ2-3, with no clear D. CDR1 is LGHNA and CDR2 is YNFKEQ in the germline V gene. This CDR3 has 14 amino acids. V gave up 0 bases and J gave up 3 bases, with 7 bases separating them.

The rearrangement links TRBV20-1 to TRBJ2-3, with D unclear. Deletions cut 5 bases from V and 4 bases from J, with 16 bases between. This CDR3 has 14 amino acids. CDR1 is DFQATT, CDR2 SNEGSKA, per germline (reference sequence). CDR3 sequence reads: CSACPILMADTQYF. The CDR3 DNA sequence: TGCAGTGCTTGTCCAATTCTGATGGCAGATACGCAGTATTTT.

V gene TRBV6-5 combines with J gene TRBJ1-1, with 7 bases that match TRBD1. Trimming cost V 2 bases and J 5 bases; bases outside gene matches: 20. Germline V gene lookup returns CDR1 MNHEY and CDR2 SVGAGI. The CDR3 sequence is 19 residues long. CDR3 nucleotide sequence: TGTGCCAGCAGTTACCGTCAGTGGGGAGGGGGCGCCCCGATTACTGAAGCTTTCTTT. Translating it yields CASSYRQWGGGAPITEAFF.

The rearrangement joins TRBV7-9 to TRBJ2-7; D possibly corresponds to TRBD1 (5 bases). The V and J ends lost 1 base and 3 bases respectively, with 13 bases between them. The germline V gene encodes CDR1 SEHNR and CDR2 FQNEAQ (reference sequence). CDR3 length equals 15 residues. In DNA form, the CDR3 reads TGTGCCAGCAGCTTAGGTCTGCCAGGGAACTACGAGCAGTACTTC. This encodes CASSLGLPGNYEQYF.

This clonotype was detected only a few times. In nucleotides, the CDR3 is TGTGCCATCAGAGCAGAGGGAGGCCCAGATACGCAGTATTTT. It encodes CAIRAEGGPDTQYF. The chain joins TRBV10-3 to TRBJ2-3; a weak D match, TRBD2 (6 bases). CDR1 is ENHRY and CDR2 is SYGVKD in the germline V gene. The CDR3 has 14 amino acids. Trimming cost V 6 bases and J 4 bases, with 14 bases left between them.

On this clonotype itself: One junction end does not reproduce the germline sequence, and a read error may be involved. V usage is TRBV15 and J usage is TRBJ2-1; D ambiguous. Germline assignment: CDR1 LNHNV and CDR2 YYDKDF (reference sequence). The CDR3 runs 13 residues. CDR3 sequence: CVTSSPVDNEQFF. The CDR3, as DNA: TGTGTCACCAGCAGCCCGGTCGACAATGAGCAGTTCTTC.

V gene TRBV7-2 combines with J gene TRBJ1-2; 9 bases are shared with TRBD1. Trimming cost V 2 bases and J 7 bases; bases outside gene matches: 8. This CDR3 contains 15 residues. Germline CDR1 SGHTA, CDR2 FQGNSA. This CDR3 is CASSLTPQGASGYTF. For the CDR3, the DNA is TGTGCCAGCAGCTTAACCCCACAGGGGGCTTCTGGCTACACCTTC.

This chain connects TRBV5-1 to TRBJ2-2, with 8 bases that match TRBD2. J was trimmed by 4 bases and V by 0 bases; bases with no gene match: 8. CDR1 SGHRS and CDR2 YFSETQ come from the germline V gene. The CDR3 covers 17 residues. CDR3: CASSLVGLAIGTGELFF. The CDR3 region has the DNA TGCGCCAGCAGCTTGGTTGGACTAGCAATCGGCACCGGGGAGCTGTTTTTT.

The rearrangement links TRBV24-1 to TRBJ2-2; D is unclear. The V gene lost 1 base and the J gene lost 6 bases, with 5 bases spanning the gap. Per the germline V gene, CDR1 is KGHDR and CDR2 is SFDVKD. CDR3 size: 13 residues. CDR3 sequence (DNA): TGTGCCACCAGTGATTTCCCAGCCGGGGAGCTGTTTTTT. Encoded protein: CATSDFPAGELFF.

CDR3 region: CASSFIPDGGTVIQYF. For the CDR3, the DNA is TGTGCCAGCAGCTTTATTCCCGACGGAGGAACGGTCATTCAGTACTTC. J is TRBJ2-4 and V is TRBV7-8; D is possibly TRBD2 (5 bases). V was pared by 3 bases and J by 9 bases, with 21 bases between. The CDR3 has 16 residues. The germline V gene has CDR1 SGHVS and CDR2 FQNEAQ.

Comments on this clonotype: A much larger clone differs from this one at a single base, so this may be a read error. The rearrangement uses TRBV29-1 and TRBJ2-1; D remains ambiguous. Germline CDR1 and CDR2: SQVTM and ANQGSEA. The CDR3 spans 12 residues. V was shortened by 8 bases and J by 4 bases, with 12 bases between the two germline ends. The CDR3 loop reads CSIGKRYNEQFF. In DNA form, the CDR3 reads TGCAGCATTGGCAAACGGTACAATGAGCAGTTCTTC.

The CDR3 spells CASSYSPSSGNTIYF. The CDR3 bases are TGTGCCAGCAGTTACTCTCCGAGCTCTGGAAACACCATATATTTT. This chain connects TRBV6-6 to TRBJ1-3; the D is unclear. Per germline, CDR1 MNHNY and CDR2 SVGAGI (reference sequence). CDR3 length: 15 residues. V lost 0 bases, J lost 0 bases, and 6 bases lay in between.

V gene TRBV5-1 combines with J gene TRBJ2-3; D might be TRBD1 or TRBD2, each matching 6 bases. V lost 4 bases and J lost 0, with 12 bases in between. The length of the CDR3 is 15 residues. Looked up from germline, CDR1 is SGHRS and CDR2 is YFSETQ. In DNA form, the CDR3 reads TGCGCCAGCAGCCGCGGGACATTTAGCACAGATACGCAGTATTTT. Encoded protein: CASSRGTFSTDTQYF.

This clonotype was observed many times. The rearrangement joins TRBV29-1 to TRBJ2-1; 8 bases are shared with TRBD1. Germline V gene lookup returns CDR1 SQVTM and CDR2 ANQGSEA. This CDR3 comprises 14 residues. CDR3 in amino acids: CSGVMGQADNEQFF. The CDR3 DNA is TGCAGTGGAGTTATGGGACAGGCTGACAATGAGCAGTTCTTC.